This TCR beta chain was retrieved from a study of cytomegalovirus exposure and HLA in healthy donors. Both 60 Vbeta primers and 13 Jbeta primers went into the PCR. The protocol was immunoSEQ multiplex PCR, while the TCRdb copy is restricted to in-frame clones and leaves out a portion. This table has under 200,000 clones, roughly 70% appearing once. V dropped 5 bases and J dropped 1 base, with 17 bases sitting between them. The CDR3 loop spans 17 amino acids. Germline V gene lookup returns CDR1 SGHVS and CDR2 FNYEAQ. The sample consisted of PBMCs. V usage is TRBV7-6 and J usage is TRBJ2-2; tentatively, D is TRBD1 (5 bases). The TCR originated in a woman aged 30 to 39 in good health and CMV-seronegative. In nucleotides, the CDR3 is TGTGCCAGCAGCACCCGACCCGATACAGGGAACACCGGGGAGCTGTTTTTT. Translation: CASSTRPDTGNTGELFF.